This T cell receptor (beta chain) was obtained from a study of T cell changes during pregnancy in multiple sclerosis. Measured with immunoSEQ multiplex PCR; TCRdb has only the in-frame clones, and not every one. The table has around 92,000 clones, just under 95% seen once. Trimming took 3 bases from V and 6 from J; bases not matched to a gene: 7. In germline, CDR1 is ENHRY, CDR2 SYGVKD. There are 15 residues in the CDR3. Sequences were derived from peripheral blood, sampled in the first trimester of pregnancy. The receptor comes from a female donor with multiple sclerosis, enrolled in a pregnancy study. The chain carries TRBV10-3 and TRBJ1-2, with 10 bases identical to TRBD1. CDR3 coding DNA: TGTGCCATCAGTGACGCGACAGGGGGCATCAATGGCTACACCTTC. Translating gives CAISDATGGINGYTF.